Following are 20 T cell receptor beta chains from one sample sequenced in a study of CD4 T cells in relation to SARS-CoV-2 and coronaviruses. Unexposed donor CD4+ T cells date from 2011-2018, before the COVID-19 pandemic. The repertoire was sequenced with immunoSEQ multiplex PCR; TCRdb's copy has only in-frame clones and lacks some. This table has 60,000 to 75,000 clones, just over 90% appearing once. Sequencing input: naive CD4+ T cells from PBMCs. Specified subset: naive CD4+ T cells isolated by negative enrichment. The receptors were sampled from a human donor in good health.

The chain employs TRBV19 and TRBJ1-3; TRBD1 might be the D (6 bases). V was pared by 4 bases and J by 2 bases, with 6 bases between. Germline V gene data show CDR1 as LNHDA and CDR2 as SQIVND (reference sequence). This CDR3 spans 13 amino acids. The CDR3 is CASSTGAGNTIYF. The CDR3 DNA follows: TGTGCCAGTAGTACAGGGGCTGGAAACACCATATATTTT.

This clone has a single count. The gene calls are TRBV7-6 and TRBJ1-2; TRBD1 agrees at 11 bases. V was clipped by 1 base and J by 0 bases; unmatched bases: 13. The CDR3 has 20 residues. Germline lookup yields CDR1 SGHVS and CDR2 FNYEAQ. The CDR3 sequence is CASSLESVGQGAKTNYGYTF. The CDR3 nucleotides read TGTGCCAGCAGCTTAGAGTCAGTAGGACAGGGGGCAAAAACTAACTATGGCTACACCTTC.

The chain couples TRBV19 to TRBJ1-1; D is unresolved. This CDR3 has 14 amino acids. V lost 4 bases and J lost 4, with 13 bases in between. The germline V gene has CDR1 LNHDA and CDR2 SQIVND (reference sequence). CDR3 coding DNA: TGTGCCAGTAGTACCGGACCCGGAGGCACTGAAGCTTTCTTT. Residues: CASSTGPGGTEAFF. The full variable domain, in which reference TRBV19 and TRBJ1-1 provide the parts outside the CDR3, is DGGITQSPKYLFRKEGQNVTLSCEQNLNHDAMYWYRQDPGQGLRLIYYSQIVNDFQKGDIAEGYSVSREKKESFPLTVTSAQKNPTAFYLCASSTGPGGTEAFFGQGTRLTVV.

J is TRBJ2-1 and V is TRBV30; TRBD1 aligns across 7 bases. CDR1 is GTSNPN, CDR2 SVGIG, per germline (reference sequence). The CDR3 length is 18 residues. Trimming removed 0 bases from V and 5 bases from J; junction bases left unmatched: 16. The CDR3 DNA follows: TGTGCCTGGAGTGTACTGCTCCCTCCCCGACAGGGAAACAATGAGCAGTTCTTC. This translates into CAWSVLLPPRQGNNEQFF.

The V call is TRBV4-3, the J call TRBJ2-3; D is possibly TRBD2 (6 bases). V lost 4 bases, J lost 3 bases, and 11 bases lay in between. The CDR3 contains 14 residues. Germline assignment: CDR1 LGHNA and CDR2 YSLEER. CDR3: CASSPRDSTDTQYF. Here the CDR3 DNA reads TGCGCCAGCAGCCCACGGGACTCTACAGATACGCAGTATTTT.

This chain connects TRBV3-1 (or the pseudogene TRBV3-2) to TRBJ2-7, with D possibly TRBD1 on 5 matching bases. V lost 0 bases, J lost 6 bases, and 12 bases lay in between. CDR3 size: 14 residues. Per the germline V gene, CDR1 is LGHDT and CDR2 is YNNKEL (reference sequence). For the CDR3, the DNA is TGTGCCAGCAGCCAAGAAGGGGCTCTTCGCGAGCAGTACTTC. Translating it yields CASSQEGALREQYF.

The rearrangement uses TRBV19 and TRBJ1-6, with a tentative D call TRBD1 (5 bases). The CDR3 contains 14 residues. V lost 3 bases and J 9 bases, leaving 12 bases between the germline ends. Germline loops: CDR1 LNHDA, CDR2 SQIVND (reference sequence). CDR3 nucleotide sequence: TGTGCCAGTAGTATTCAGGGAAGCGGTTCACCCCTCCACTTT. It is translated as CASSIQGSGSPLHF.

The rearrangement uses TRBV28 and TRBJ2-1; possible D gene TRBD2, 6 bases. V was clipped by 7 bases and J by 7 bases, with 14 bases between them. This CDR3 region has 13 residues. In germline, CDR1 is MDHEN, CDR2 SYDVKM. The CDR3 DNA is TGTGCCAGCATCGGGGGACGCCCTAATGAGCAGTTCTTC. This sequence encodes CASIGGRPNEQFF.

The chain uses TRBV3-1 (or the pseudogene TRBV3-2) and TRBJ2-7, with TRBD1 identical over 8 bases. Germline CDR1 and CDR2: LGHDT and YNNKEL (reference sequence). The CDR3 length is 13 residues. Unmatched junction bases numbered 6, after V lost 5 bases and J lost 6 bases. CDR3 nucleotides: TGTGCCAGCAGCTCCCGGGGACAGGTCGAGCAGTACTTC. This translates into CASSSRGQVEQYF.

This chain links TRBV7-8 with TRBJ2-3; 12 bases line up with TRBD2. Germline V gene sequence: CDR1 SGHVS, CDR2 FQNEAQ. V gave up 3 bases and J gave up 4 bases; unmatched junction bases: 14. CDR3 length: 19 amino acids. CDR3 loop: CASSFLSWTSGISADTQYF. CDR3 bases: TGTGCCAGCAGCTTCCTGTCCTGGACTAGCGGGATTTCAGCAGATACGCAGTATTTT. Drawing the rest from reference TRBV7-8 and TRBJ2-3, the complete variable domain is GAGVSQSPRYKVAKRGQDVALRCDPISGHVSLFWYQQALGQGPEFLTYFQNEAQLDKSGLPSDRFFAERPEGSVSTLKIQRTQQEDSAVYLCASSFLSWTSGISADTQYFGPGTRLTVL.

The chain recombines TRBV19 with TRBJ2-3; TRBD1 agrees at 7 bases. The CDR3 extends over 17 amino acids. The V segment lost 3 bases and the J segment 2 bases; nucleotides outside the gene matches: 11. Germline lookup yields CDR1 LNHDA and CDR2 SQIVND (reference sequence). DNA of the CDR3: TGTGCCAGTAGTATTCGAAAGGGGGCAGCGACCACAGATACGCAGTATTTT. This encodes CASSIRKGAATTDTQYF.

This clone came up once. The CDR3 reads CASSLSGSYEQYF. Here the CDR3 DNA reads TGTGCCAGCAGCTTATCGGGCTCCTACGAGCAGTACTTC. This sequence joins TRBV7-3 and TRBJ2-7; D unresolved. Trimming removed 2 bases from V and 0 bases from J, with 5 bases in between. Looked up from germline, CDR1 is SGHTA and CDR2 is FQGTGA. CDR3 length equals 13 residues.

A note on this clone: The junction does not match germline at one end; this may be a read error. This chain connects TRBV12-3 or TRBV12-4 to TRBJ1-1; D is possibly TRBD1 (6 bases). This CDR3 has 11 residues. This chain's CDR3 is CASSTQRGGDF. The CDR3 bases are TGTGCCAGCAGTACCCAACGAGGGGGAGATTTT.

The chain has TRBV7-2 and TRBJ2-7, with D perhaps assigned TRBD1 or TRBD2 (5 bases each). Trimming removed 2 bases at V and 0 bases at J, with 8 bases between. This CDR3 comprises 14 residues. Germline CDR1 SGHTA, CDR2 FQGNSA. CDR3 DNA sequence: TGTGCCAGCAGCTTACCGGGGCCCTCCTACGAGCAGTACTTC. It specifies CASSLPGPSYEQYF.

This chain connects TRBV11-2 to TRBJ2-7, with D perhaps TRBD2 (5 bases). CDR1 is SGHAT, CDR2 FQNNGV, per germline. The CDR3 contains 15 residues. The V end lost 5 bases, the J end lost 2 bases, and 16 bases lay between the germline ends. The CDR3 loop is CASSPRTGIAYEQYF. CDR3 DNA sequence: TGTGCCAGCAGCCCCCGGACTGGGATAGCCTACGAGCAGTACTTC.

The chain links TRBV13 to TRBJ2-2; a weak D match, TRBD1 (6 bases). Germline values: CDR1 PRHDT, CDR2 FYEKMQ (reference sequence). This CDR3 contains 14 residues. The ends were cut back, 5 bases at V and 1 base at J, with 8 bases in the middle. The CDR3 reads CASSRGQNTGELFF. The CDR3 DNA is TGTGCCAGCAGCCGGGGACAGAACACCGGGGAGCTGTTTTTT.

J is TRBJ2-3 and V is TRBV18; TRBD2 might be the D (6 bases). V was clipped by 5 bases and J by 4 bases, with 10 bases between them. CDR3 length: 13 residues. CDR1 and CDR2 from the germline V gene are KGHSH and LQKENI. CDR3 sequence: CASSFQRADTQYF. The CDR3 nucleotides read TGTGCCAGCTCATTTCAGCGGGCAGATACGCAGTATTTT.

The chain has TRBV10-3 and TRBJ2-3; 7 bases align to TRBD2. Per the germline V gene, CDR1 is ENHRY and CDR2 is SYGVKD. V shed 4 bases, J shed 0 bases, and the junction held 7 bases outside the gene matches. The CDR3 totals 16 residues. The CDR3 nucleotides read TGTGCCATCAGTGCGACGGGGGGAGGGAGCACAGATACGCAGTATTTT. Translated, it gives CAISATGGGSTDTQYF.

J is TRBJ2-5 and V is TRBV9; D remains ambiguous. Trimming cost V 0 bases and J 2 bases, with 5 bases left between them. Germline V gene data show CDR1 as SGDLS and CDR2 as YYNGEE. The CDR3 sequence is 13 residues long. The CDR3 bases are TGTGCCAGCAGCGTAGACCCGCAAGAGACCCAGTACTTC. Translation gives CASSVDPQETQYF.

V usage is TRBV7-2 and J usage is TRBJ1-2; D uncertain. The V gene lost 1 base and the J gene lost 0 bases, with 12 bases spanning the gap. CDR3 length: 16 residues. Germline values: CDR1 SGHTA, CDR2 FQGNSA. CDR3 in amino acids: CASSLVGSSANYGYTF. The DNA of the CDR3 is TGTGCCAGCAGCTTAGTTGGAAGTTCGGCTAACTATGGCTACACCTTC. Variable domain in full (rest from reference TRBV7-2 and TRBJ1-2): GAGVSQSPSNKVTEKGKDVELRCDPISGHTALYWYRQSLGQGLEFLIYFQGNSAPDKSGLPSDRFSAERTGGSVSTLTIQRTQQEDSAVYLCASSLVGSSANYGYTFGSGTRLTVV.